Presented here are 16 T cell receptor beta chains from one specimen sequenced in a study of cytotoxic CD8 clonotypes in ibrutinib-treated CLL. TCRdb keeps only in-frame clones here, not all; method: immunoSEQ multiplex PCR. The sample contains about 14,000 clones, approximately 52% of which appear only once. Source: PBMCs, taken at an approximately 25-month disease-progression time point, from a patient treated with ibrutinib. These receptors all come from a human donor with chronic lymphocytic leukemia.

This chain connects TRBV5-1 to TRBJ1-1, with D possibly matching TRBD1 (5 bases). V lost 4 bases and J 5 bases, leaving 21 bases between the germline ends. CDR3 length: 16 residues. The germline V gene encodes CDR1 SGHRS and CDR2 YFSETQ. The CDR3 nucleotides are TGCGCCAGCAGCCGCAATCGGGACCCCGGAGGTACTGAAGCTTTCTTT. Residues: CASSRNRDPGGTEAFF.

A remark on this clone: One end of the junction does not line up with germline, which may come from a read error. The CDR3 sequence: CASTYSVVGLF. CDR3 nucleotides: TGTGCCAGCACCTACTCCGTCGTGGGTCTCTTT. This chain joins TRBV2 and TRBJ1-1, with unresolved D. The CDR3 contains 11 residues. Germline CDR1 reads SNHLY; CDR2 reads FYNNEI. Drawing the rest from reference TRBV2 and TRBJ1-1, the complete variable domain is EPEVTQTPSHQVTQMGQEVILRCVPISNHLYFYWYRQILGQKVEFLVSFYNNEISEKSEIFDDQFSVERPDGSNFTLKIRSTKLEDSAMYFCASTYSVVGLFGQGTRLTVV.

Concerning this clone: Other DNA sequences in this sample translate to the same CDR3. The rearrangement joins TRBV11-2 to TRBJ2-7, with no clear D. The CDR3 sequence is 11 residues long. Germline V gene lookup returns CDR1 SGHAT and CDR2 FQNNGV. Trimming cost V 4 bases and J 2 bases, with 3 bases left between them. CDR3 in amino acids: CASSSPYEQYF. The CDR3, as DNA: TGTGCCAGCAGCTCCCCCTACGAGCAGTACTTC.

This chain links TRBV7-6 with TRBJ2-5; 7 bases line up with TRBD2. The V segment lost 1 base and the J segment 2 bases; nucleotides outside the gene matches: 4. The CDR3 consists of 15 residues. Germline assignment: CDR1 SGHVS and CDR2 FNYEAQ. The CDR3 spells CASSLGWEGQETQYF. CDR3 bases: TGTGCCAGCAGCTTAGGGTGGGAGGGGCAAGAGACCCAGTACTTC.

The CDR3 nucleotides are TGTGCCAGCAGGATCTCGGCGGGGCAAGAGACCCAGTACTTC. Translated: CASRISAGQETQYF. The chain recombines TRBV2 with TRBJ2-5; D might be TRBD2 (6 bases). The CDR3 has 14 amino acids. The V end lost 6 bases, the J end lost 2 bases, and 13 bases lay between the germline ends. Germline loops: CDR1 SNHLY, CDR2 FYNNEI.

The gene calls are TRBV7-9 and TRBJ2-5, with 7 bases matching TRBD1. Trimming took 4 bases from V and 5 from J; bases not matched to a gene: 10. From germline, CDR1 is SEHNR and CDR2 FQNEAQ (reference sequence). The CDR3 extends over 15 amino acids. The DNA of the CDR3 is TGTGCCAGCAGCTATCCGATCGACAGGGTGGAGACCCAGTACTTC. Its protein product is CASSYPIDRVETQYF.

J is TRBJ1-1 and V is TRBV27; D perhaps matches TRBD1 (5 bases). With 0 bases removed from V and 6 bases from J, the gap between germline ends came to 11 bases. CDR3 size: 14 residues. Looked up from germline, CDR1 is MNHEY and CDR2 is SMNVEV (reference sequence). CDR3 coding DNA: TGTGCCAGCAGTTTATCTGGGGGAAGCCCTGAAGCTTTCTTT. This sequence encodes CASSLSGGSPEAFF.

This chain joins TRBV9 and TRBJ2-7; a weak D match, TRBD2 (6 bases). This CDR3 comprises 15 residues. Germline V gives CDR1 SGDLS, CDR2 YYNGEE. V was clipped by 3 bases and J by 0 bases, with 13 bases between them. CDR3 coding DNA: TGTGCCAGCAGCGCCGGGACTTTTGTCTCCTACGAGCAGTACTTC. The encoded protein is CASSAGTFVSYEQYF.

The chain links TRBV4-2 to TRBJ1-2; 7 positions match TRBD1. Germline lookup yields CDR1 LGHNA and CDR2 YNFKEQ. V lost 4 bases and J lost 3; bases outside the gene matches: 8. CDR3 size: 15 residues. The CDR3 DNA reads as TGTGCCAGCAGCCGGGAGGTAGGGGGCGACTATGGCTACACCTTC. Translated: CASSREVGGDYGYTF.

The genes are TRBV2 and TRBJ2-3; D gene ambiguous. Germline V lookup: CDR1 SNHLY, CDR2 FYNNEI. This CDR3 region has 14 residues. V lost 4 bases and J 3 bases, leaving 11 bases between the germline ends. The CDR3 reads CASSGRVRTDTQYF. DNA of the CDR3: TGTGCCAGCAGTGGAAGGGTGAGGACAGATACGCAGTATTTT.

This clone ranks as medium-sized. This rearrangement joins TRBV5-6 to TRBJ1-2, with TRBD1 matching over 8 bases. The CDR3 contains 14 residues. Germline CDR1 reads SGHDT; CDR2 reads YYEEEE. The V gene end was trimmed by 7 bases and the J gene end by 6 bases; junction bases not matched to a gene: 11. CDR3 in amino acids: CASRQGTVTNGYTF. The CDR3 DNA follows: TGTGCCAGCCGACAGGGGACCGTGACTAATGGCTACACCTTC.

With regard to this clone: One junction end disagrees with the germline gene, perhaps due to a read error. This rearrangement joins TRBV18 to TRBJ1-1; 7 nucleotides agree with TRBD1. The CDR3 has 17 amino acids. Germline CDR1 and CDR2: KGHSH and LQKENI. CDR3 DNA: TGTGCCAGCTCAGCACCGGGACAGACCTTCATGAACACTGAAGCTTTCTTT. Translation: CASSAPGQTFMNTEAFF. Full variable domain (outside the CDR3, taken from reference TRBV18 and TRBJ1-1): NAGVMQNPRHLVRRRGQEARLRCSPMKGHSHVYWYRQLPEEGLKFMVYLQKENIIDESGMPKERFSAEFPKEGPSILRIQQVVRGDSAAYFCASSAPGQTFMNTEAFFGQGTRLTVV.

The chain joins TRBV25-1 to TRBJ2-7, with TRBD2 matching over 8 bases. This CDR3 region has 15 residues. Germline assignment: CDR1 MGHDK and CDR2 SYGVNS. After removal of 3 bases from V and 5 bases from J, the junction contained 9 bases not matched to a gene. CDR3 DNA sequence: TGTGCCAGCAGTGACCCGGGAAAAGCGGGGGACGAGCAGTACTTC. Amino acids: CASSDPGKAGDEQYF.

The CDR3 DNA reads as TGCGCCAGCAGCAGACTAGACGTAACCTCCTACAATGAGCAGTTCTTC. It encodes CASSRLDVTSYNEQFF. This chain joins TRBV5-1 and TRBJ2-1; D is possibly TRBD2 (6 bases). Germline values: CDR1 SGHRS, CDR2 YFSETQ. This CDR3 has 16 amino acids. The germline V and J ends were trimmed by 4 bases and 0 bases, with 14 bases remaining between them. Full variable domain (missing parts from reference TRBV5-1 and TRBJ2-1): KAGVTQTPRYLIKTRGQQVTLSCSPISGHRSVSWYQQTPGQGLQFLFEYFSETQRNKGNFPGRFSGRQFSNSRSEMNVSTLELGDSALYLCASSRLDVTSYNEQFFGPGTRLTVL.

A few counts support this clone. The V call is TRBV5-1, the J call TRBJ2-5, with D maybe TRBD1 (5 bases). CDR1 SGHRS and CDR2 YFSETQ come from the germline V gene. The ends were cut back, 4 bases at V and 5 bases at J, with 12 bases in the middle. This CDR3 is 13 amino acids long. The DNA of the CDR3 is TGCGCCAGCAGCCATGCGGACACTGAGACCCAGTACTTC. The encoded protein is CASSHADTETQYF.

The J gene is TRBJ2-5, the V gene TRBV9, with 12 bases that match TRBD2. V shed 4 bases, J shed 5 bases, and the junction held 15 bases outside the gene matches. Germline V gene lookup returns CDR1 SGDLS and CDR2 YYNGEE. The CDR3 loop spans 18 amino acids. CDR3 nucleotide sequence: TGTGCCAGCAGCTCACCGACTAGCGGGGGAGTCGACCCTGAGACCCAGTACTTC. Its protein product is CASSSPTSGGVDPETQYF.